A single sample is the source of the 21 T cell receptor beta chains below, sequenced in a study of identical twins. TCRdb used MiXCR to reprocess the 5' RACE reads, holding one entry per CDR3 protein. The sample shows 1.5 million to 2 million distinct CDR3 sequences, roughly a third of them seen only once. Specimen: cord blood. Every receptor here comes from a newborn girl in good health.

This clonotype was observed once. The rearrangement uses TRBV3-1 and TRBJ1-2; TRBD1 matches 8 bases. V gave up 1 base and J gave up 5 bases; unmatched junction bases: 3. This CDR3 is 14 amino acids long. Germline V gives CDR1 LGHDT, CDR2 YNNKEL (reference sequence). The CDR3 nucleotides read TGTGCCAGCAGCCAAGCCGGGACAGGTTATGGCTACACCTTC. Amino acid sequence: CASSQAGTGYGYTF.

This clonotype was seen a few times. This chain joins TRBV4-1 and TRBJ2-7; D gene uncertain. Germline CDR1 MGHRA, CDR2 YSYEKL. Trimming took 0 bases from V and 3 from J, leaving 9 bases between them. The CDR3 has 14 residues. The CDR3 protein is CASSQEKMGYEQYF. The CDR3 DNA sequence: TGCGCCAGCAGCCAAGAAAAAATGGGCTACGAGCAGTACTTC.

This clonotype was counted a single time. Given a much more abundant clone one base away, this may be a read error. The V and J genes are TRBV24-1 and TRBJ2-3, with 11 bases aligning to TRBD2. Trimming removed 5 bases from V and 8 bases from J; junction bases left unmatched: 5. The CDR3 sequence is 14 residues long. In germline, CDR1 is KGHDR, CDR2 SFDVKD. The CDR3 nucleotides are TGTGCCACCAGTGTAATCGGGACTAGCGGTACGCAGTATTTT. Protein product: CATSVIGTSGTQYF.

This chain connects TRBV6-1 to TRBJ2-1; TRBD2 aligns across 9 bases. The J call is doubtful: the DNA matches TRBJ2-7 better. The CDR3 is made up of 16 amino acids. CDR1 MNHNS and CDR2 SASEGT come from the germline V gene. CDR3 coding DNA: TGTGCCAGCAGGGTACTACTAGCGGGCTCCTACAATGAGCAGTACTTC. It is translated as CASRVLLAGSYNEQYF.

The chain employs TRBV7-2 and TRBJ2-1; 10 bases are a match to TRBD2. V was pared by 0 bases and J by 4 bases, with 6 bases of the junction left unmatched. The CDR3 runs 17 residues. Germline CDR1 reads SGHTA; CDR2 reads FQGNSA. Here the CDR3 reads CASSLALSSGSYNEQFF. DNA of the CDR3: TGTGCCAGCAGCTTAGCTCTCTCTAGCGGGAGTTACAATGAGCAGTTCTTC.

V is TRBV12-3 or TRBV12-4 and J is TRBJ1-6; D not certain. The CDR3 is 15 amino acids. Deletions cut 1 base from V and 7 bases from J, with 11 bases between. The DNA for the CDR3 is TGTGCCAGCAGTTTAGGGCCTCTTGGGAATTCACCCCTCCACTTT. Translating gives CASSLGPLGNSPLHF.

Only a few counts were recorded for this clonotype. The CDR3 protein is CASNLGLVRGYNEQFF. In DNA, the CDR3 is TGTGCCAGCAACCTCGGACTAGTGAGAGGCTACAATGAGCAGTTCTTC. The chain couples TRBV11-2 to TRBJ2-1, with TRBD2 matching over 7 bases. CDR1 and CDR2 (germline): SGHAT, FQNNGV. V lost 7 bases to trimming and J lost 3 bases; unmatched junction nucleotides: 12. The CDR3 has 16 amino acids.

V and J are TRBV4-1 and TRBJ2-5, with D possibly being TRBD2 (5 bases). V lost 1 base and J 11 bases, leaving 23 bases between the germline ends. The CDR3 contains 16 residues. Germline V CDR1 and CDR2: MGHRA, YSYEKL. CDR3 sequence reads: CASSQGVRGKGNEQYF. The CDR3 DNA sequence: TGCGCCAGCAGCCAAGGTGTACGGGGAAAGGGCAATGAGCAGTACTTC.

This rearrangement joins TRBV27 to TRBJ1-1; 7 bases agree with TRBD1. The V gene end was trimmed by 2 bases and the J gene end by 4 bases; junction bases not matched to a gene: 4. Germline-derived CDR1 and CDR2 are MNHEY and SMNVEV (reference sequence). The CDR3 spans 14 residues. The CDR3 reads CASSLQGVTTEAFF. CDR3 coding DNA: TGTGCCAGCAGTTTACAGGGGGTAACCACTGAAGCTTTCTTT.

This clonotype has just one count. This chain uses TRBV7-9 with TRBJ1-1; D remains unclear. The CDR3 extends over 12 amino acids. The ends were cut back, 8 bases at V and 0 bases at J, with 7 bases in the middle. CDR1 and CDR2 (germline): SEHNR, FQNEAQ (reference sequence). CDR3 residues: CASVLMNTEAFF. The CDR3 DNA follows: TGTGCCAGCGTACTCATGAACACTGAAGCTTTCTTT.

The genes are TRBV21-1 and TRBJ2-1. The better agreement between TRBJ2-7 and the DNA end casts doubt on the J call. TRBV21-1 is termed a pseudogene. This CDR3 is built from 12 residues. The DNA for the CDR3 is TGTGCCAGCAGCCCGAGTTGGAATGAGCAGTACTTC. Translated, it gives CASSPSWNEQYF.

This clonotype was counted only a few times. The chain is built from TRBV27 and TRBJ2-7; 8 positions match TRBD2. With 5 bases clipped from V and 9 bases from J, the junction kept 9 bases outside the gene matches. In germline, CDR1 is MNHEY, CDR2 SMNVEV (reference sequence). The CDR3 sequence is 13 residues long. The chain's CDR3 is CASSPPGLVSQYF. CDR3 DNA sequence: TGTGCCAGCAGTCCCCCGGGACTAGTCTCGCAGTACTTC.

This clonotype was observed a few times. The chain employs TRBV5-1 and TRBJ1-1, with unresolved D. The CDR3 has 13 residues. V lost 5 bases and J 0 bases, leaving 8 bases between the germline ends. Germline loops: CDR1 SGHRS, CDR2 YFSETQ. In nucleotides, the CDR3 is TGCGCCAGCAGGGGAAAAATGAACACTGAAGCTTTCTTT. It encodes CASRGKMNTEAFF.

Concerning this clonotype: An end of the junction does not agree with germline; a read error may underlie this. The rearrangement joins TRBV3-1 to TRBJ2-5, with 8 bases aligning to TRBD1. Per the germline V gene, CDR1 is LGHDT and CDR2 is YNNKEL (reference sequence). The CDR3 is made up of 18 amino acids. The CDR3 is CASSLPMTGVYLQETPYF. The CDR3 DNA reads as TGTGCCAGCAGCCTTCCAATGACAGGGGTATATTTGCAAGAGACCCCGTACTTC.

The V call is TRBV5-6, the J call TRBJ1-4; tentatively, D is TRBD1 (5 bases). Germline CDR1 reads SGHDT; CDR2 reads YYEEEE. The CDR3 contains 16 residues. The ends were cut back, 3 bases at V and 0 bases at J, with 12 bases in the middle. The CDR3: CASSSGGAATNEKLFF. In DNA, the CDR3 is TGTGCCAGCAGCTCGGGCGGGGCCGCAACTAATGAAAAACTGTTTTTT.

In its sample, this clonotype was seen many times. The chain recombines TRBV20-1 with TRBJ2-7; D not resolved. The CDR3 runs 10 residues. V lost 1 base and J lost 6, with 4 bases in between. The germline V gene has CDR1 DFQATT and CDR2 SNEGSKA (reference sequence). The CDR3: CSARVFEQYF. CDR3 bases: TGCAGTGCTAGAGTTTTCGAGCAGTACTTC.

The gene calls are TRBV12-3 or TRBV12-4 and TRBJ2-5; 7 bases are a match to TRBD1. V was pared by 5 bases and J by 1 base, with 10 bases of the junction left unmatched. The CDR3 contains 16 residues. As DNA, the CDR3 is TGTGCCAGCAGTGTCACAGGGGTCCCCGTCCAAGAGACCCAGTACTTC. Its translation: CASSVTGVPVQETQYF.

The J gene is TRBJ1-6, the V gene TRBV5-1; D unresolved. CDR1 and CDR2 (germline): SGHRS, YFSETQ. The V end was cut by 0 bases, the J end by 9 bases, with 7 bases between. The CDR3 length is 13 residues. CDR3: CASSLEVGSPLHF. CDR3 DNA sequence: TGCGCCAGCAGCTTGGAAGTCGGTTCACCCCTCCACTTT.

CDR3 sequence reads: CASSEGRETQFF. In DNA, the CDR3 is TGTGCCAGCAGCGAGGGGCGGGAGACCCAGTTCTTC. The chain is built from TRBV28 and TRBJ2-1; 7 bases are shared with TRBD2. With 6 bases clipped from V and 13 bases from J, the junction kept 9 bases outside the gene matches. Per germline, CDR1 MDHEN and CDR2 SYDVKM. The CDR3 is 12 residues long.

The chain carries TRBV27 and TRBJ2-3; D unclear. The germline CDR1 and CDR2 sequences are MNHEY and SMNVEV (reference sequence). The CDR3 length is 15 residues. V lost 1 base and J lost 3, with 11 bases in between. This CDR3 is CASSLYWMSTDTQYF. CDR3 nucleotide sequence: TGTGCCAGCAGTTTATATTGGATGAGTACAGATACGCAGTATTTT.

This chain connects TRBV10-3 to TRBJ2-3; D not resolved. Germline assignment: CDR1 ENHRY and CDR2 SYGVKD. This CDR3 region has 14 residues. V was shortened by 5 bases and J by 0 bases, with 9 bases between the two germline ends. In DNA form, the CDR3 reads TGTGCCATCAGTCGCGGCCAGAGCACAGATACGCAGTATTTT. Its protein product is CAISRGQSTDTQYF.